This paragraph covers one T cell receptor beta chain sequence. This record comes from a study of T cells in Graves' hyperthyroidism and ophthalmopathy. TCR beta CDR3 sequences were amplified from RNA transcripts. The primer set for the first-round RT-PCR of the TCR CDR3 was HTBI. TCRdb itself ran the multiplex PCR reads through MiXCR, one entry per CDR3 protein. This sample has roughly 500,000 distinct CDR3 sequences, with under 60% found just once. CDR3 length: 14 amino acids. V was trimmed by 0 bases and J by 6 bases, leaving 14 bases between them. Per germline, CDR1 SQVTM and CDR2 ANQGSEA. The sample comprised peripheral blood or thyroid tissue (not recorded which). The rearrangement joins TRBV29-1 to TRBJ1-2; D is possibly TRBD1 (5 bases). This TCR came from an adult woman with Graves' disease, either hyperthyroidism or ophthalmopathy (not recorded which). The DNA of the CDR3 is TGCAGCGTTGAAGAGTCGGGACTAAGAGATGGCTACACCTTC. Its protein is CSVEESGLRDGYTF.